This paragraph reports one T cell receptor beta chain. Under the authors' procedure: Estimated nucleated cell counts came from reference gene primer amplification. TCRdb keeps only in-frame clones here, not all; method: immunoSEQ multiplex PCR. V and J calls and clone size are copied from that table; D and trimming were computed from the DNA. This table has about 160,000 clones, over 65% appearing once. This sample is drawn from a study of blood T cell repertoires in COVID-19. Study context: Sites in the United States, Italy and Spain provided acute and convalescent COVID-19 samples. T cells, B-cell-depleted T cells, or PBMCs provided the cDNA or gDNA that served as material.

The length of the CDR3 is 14 residues. The V and J ends lost 4 bases and 7 bases, in that order; junction bases with no gene match: 7. The germline V gene has CDR1 SEHNR and CDR2 FQNEAQ (reference sequence). The rearrangement links TRBV7-9 to TRBJ2-7, with 10 bases that match TRBD1. The specimen sequenced was peripheral blood. The receptor's source is a man in his 70s with acute or convalescent COVID-19. CDR3 residues: CASSSGTGAGEQYF. The CDR3 region has the DNA TGTGCCAGCAGCTCAGGGACAGGGGCTGGGGAGCAGTACTTC.